This TCR beta chain was observed in a study of long-term antiretroviral therapy in people with HIV. Study-wide context: Collection dates of the earliest samples fall about a decade before the 2015 immediate-ART recommendation.

Germline-derived CDR1 and CDR2 are SGHVS and FQNEAQ. V trimming: 3 bases; J trimming: 1 base; junction bases outside the gene matches: 4. This CDR3 is built from 15 residues. This clone has just one count. Running of the v3.0 immunoSEQ assay took place at survey level. Clones were read by immunoSEQ multiplex PCR, and TCRdb kept only the in-frame ones, dropping some. The sample has 33,000 or so clones, 95% to 98% seen once. The receptor was isolated from a man between 25 and 39 years old with HIV. Sequenced material: unsorted PBMCs, taken 7.6 years after starting antiretroviral therapy. The V gene is TRBV7-8, the J gene TRBJ1-2, with 8 bases that match TRBD1. The DNA for the CDR3 is TGTGCCAGCAGCTTGGGGACAGGCGGTAACTATGGCTACACCTTC. Encoded protein: CASSLGTGGNYGYTF. The complete variable domain, with remaining parts taken from reference TRBV7-8 and TRBJ1-2, reads GAGVSQSPRYKVAKRGQDVALRCDPISGHVSLFWYQQALGQGPEFLTYFQNEAQLDKSGLPSDRFFAERPEGSVSTLKIQRTQQEDSAVYLCASSLGTGGNYGYTFGSGTRLTVV.